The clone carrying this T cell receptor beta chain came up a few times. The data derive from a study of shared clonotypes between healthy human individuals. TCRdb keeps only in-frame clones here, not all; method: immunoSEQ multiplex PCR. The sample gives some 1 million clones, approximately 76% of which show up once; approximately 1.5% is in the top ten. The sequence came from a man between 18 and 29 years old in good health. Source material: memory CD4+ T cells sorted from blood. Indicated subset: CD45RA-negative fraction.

The CDR3 region is CASSRETGELFF. CDR3 sequence (DNA): TGCGCCAGCAGCCGAGAGACCGGGGAGCTGTTTTTT. This chain connects TRBV4-1 to TRBJ2-2; the D is unclear. The CDR3 loop spans 12 amino acids. The germline V gene has CDR1 MGHRA and CDR2 YSYEKL. Trimming took off 4 bases at V and 5 bases at J, with 5 bases between the two ends.